The rows below give T cell receptor beta chains drawn from one sample of a study of type 1 regulatory T cells. TCRdb ran MiXCR on the reads and lists one entry per CDR3 protein. The table shows about 68,000 distinct CDR3 sequences, with around 60% occurring only once. No antigen has been assigned to these receptors. Sequenced: cultured T cells, either the whole culture or a sorted T cell fraction (not recorded which). These receptor sequences come from a human donor in good health. Each CDR3 is given without its conserved first and last residue. Each record gives: J gene, V gene, CDR3 protein.

J gene: TRBJ2-1
V gene: TRBV28
CDR3 protein: ASRRSGTGANEQF

J gene: TRBJ2-6
V gene: TRBV5-1
CDR3 protein: ASSPMATGANVLT

J gene: TRBJ1-1
V gene: TRBV30
CDR3 protein: AWRQGFTEAF

J gene: TRBJ2-1
V gene: TRBV29-1
CDR3 protein: SVWIATSSYNEQF

J gene: TRBJ2-2
V gene: TRBV7-2
CDR3 protein: ASSFLSANTGELF

J gene: TRBJ1-5
V gene: TRBV12-3/TRBV12-4
CDR3 protein: ASSPPGRSQPQH

J gene: TRBJ1-5
V gene: TRBV30
CDR3 protein: AWSTGLDQPQH

J gene: TRBJ2-3
V gene: TRBV7-2
CDR3 protein: ASSLSGLPTDTQY

J gene: TRBJ2-5
V gene: TRBV6-5
CDR3 protein: ASSTSQGTQETQY

J gene: TRBJ1-1
V gene: TRBV5-1
CDR3 protein: ASSFTGDLGTEAF

J gene: TRBJ2-1
V gene: TRBV27
CDR3 protein: ASSPARRAGNNEQF

J gene: TRBJ2-2
V gene: TRBV5-1
CDR3 protein: ASAKGLSGNTGELF

J gene: TRBJ2-1
V gene: TRBV27
CDR3 protein: ASSFLTSGHYNEQF

J gene: TRBJ2-3
V gene: TRBV5-1
CDR3 protein: ASSLSGIGSGSTDTQY

J gene: TRBJ2-7
V gene: TRBV2
CDR3 protein: ASSESGLLPYEQY

J gene: TRBJ1-1
V gene: TRBV7-2
CDR3 protein: ASSLVVGLNSEAF

J gene: TRBJ2-3
V gene: TRBV20-1
CDR3 protein: SARGGRSGTDTQY

J gene: TRBJ2-7
V gene: TRBV9
CDR3 protein: ASSMRTGVPYEQY

J gene: TRBJ1-5
V gene: TRBV12-3/TRBV12-4
CDR3 protein: ASGYRIGPNQPQH

J gene: TRBJ2-1
V gene: TRBV29-1
CDR3 protein: SVEASGSKDEQF

J gene: TRBJ2-4
V gene: TRBV20-1
CDR3 protein: SARGTGGTTEY

J gene: TRBJ2-1
V gene: TRBV7-2
CDR3 protein: ASSLAGLTIYNEQF

J gene: TRBJ2-3
V gene: TRBV4-1
CDR3 protein: ASSQERGASTDTQY

J gene: TRBJ2-4
V gene: TRBV4-2
CDR3 protein: ASSQDPSPAVRAKNIQY

J gene: TRBJ2-7
V gene: TRBV3-1
CDR3 protein: ASSLELAGADEQY

J gene: TRBJ2-7
V gene: TRBV7-6
CDR3 protein: ASSRTGTSGLMGGEQY

J gene: TRBJ2-2
V gene: TRBV27
CDR3 protein: ASTWTGTAGELF

J gene: TRBJ2-2
V gene: TRBV5-1
CDR3 protein: ASSLPGQGAGELF

J gene: TRBJ1-5
V gene: TRBV3-1
CDR3 protein: ASSQWQGAQVQPQH

J gene: TRBJ2-7
V gene: TRBV15
CDR3 protein: ATSRGLETYYEQY

J gene: TRBJ1-1
V gene: TRBV29-1
CDR3 protein: SVGRQANTEAF

J gene: TRBJ2-5
V gene: TRBV5-5
CDR3 protein: ASSFNGRETQY

J gene: TRBJ2-3
V gene: TRBV28
CDR3 protein: ASSPWGGDTQY

J gene: TRBJ2-1
V gene: TRBV5-1
CDR3 protein: ASSSRDNEQF

J gene: TRBJ2-3
V gene: TRBV7-2
CDR3 protein: ASSLSSDTQY

J gene: TRBJ2-2
V gene: TRBV7-7
CDR3 protein: ASSPSGLTTGELF

J gene: TRBJ2-7
V gene: TRBV29-1
CDR3 protein: SVEAGLTDEQY

J gene: TRBJ2-7
V gene: TRBV7-8
CDR3 protein: ASSLEGAFYSEQY

J gene: TRBJ2-3
V gene: TRBV27
CDR3 protein: ASNPTGHTDTQY

J gene: TRBJ2-3
V gene: TRBV6-1
CDR3 protein: ASSLAGEADTQY

J gene: TRBJ2-1
V gene: TRBV5-1
CDR3 protein: ASSLVRARYNEQF

J gene: TRBJ1-1
V gene: TRBV30
CDR3 protein: AWSFEGGTEAF

J gene: TRBJ2-5
V gene: TRBV7-9
CDR3 protein: ASGGSGEIQETQY

J gene: TRBJ2-2
V gene: TRBV24-1
CDR3 protein: AARSPNTGELF

J gene: TRBJ2-3
V gene: TRBV9
CDR3 protein: ASSPERGGDTQY

J gene: TRBJ2-2
V gene: TRBV6-5
CDR3 protein: ASRMAGELF

J gene: TRBJ2-5
V gene: TRBV3-1
CDR3 protein: ASSQVEGRDRQETQY

J gene: TRBJ2-5
V gene: TRBV11-3
CDR3 protein: ASSQSNLGETQY

J gene: TRBJ2-2
V gene: TRBV2
CDR3 protein: ASSPLETAHSTGELF

J gene: TRBJ2-7
V gene: TRBV5-1
CDR3 protein: ASRDRRGDYEQY

J gene: TRBJ2-1
V gene: TRBV19
CDR3 protein: ASSKGTRKHNEQF

J gene: TRBJ2-7
V gene: TRBV29-1
CDR3 protein: SVRTGGVSREQY

J gene: TRBJ2-1
V gene: TRBV5-1
CDR3 protein: ASTTSGGSSGNEQF

J gene: TRBJ1-5
V gene: TRBV27
CDR3 protein: ASISPPGPQH